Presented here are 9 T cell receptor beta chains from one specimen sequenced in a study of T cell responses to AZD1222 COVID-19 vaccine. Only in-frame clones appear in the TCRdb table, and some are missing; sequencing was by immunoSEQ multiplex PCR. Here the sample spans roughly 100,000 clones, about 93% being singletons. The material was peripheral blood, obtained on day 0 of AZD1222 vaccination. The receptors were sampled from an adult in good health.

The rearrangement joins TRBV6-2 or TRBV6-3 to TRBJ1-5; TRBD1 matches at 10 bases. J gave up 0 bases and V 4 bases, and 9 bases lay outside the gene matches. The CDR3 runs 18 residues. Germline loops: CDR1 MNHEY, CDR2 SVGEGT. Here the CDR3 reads CASSSPGTGDFSNQPQHF. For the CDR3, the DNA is TGTGCCAGCAGTTCCCCCGGGACAGGGGATTTTAGCAATCAGCCCCAGCATTTT.

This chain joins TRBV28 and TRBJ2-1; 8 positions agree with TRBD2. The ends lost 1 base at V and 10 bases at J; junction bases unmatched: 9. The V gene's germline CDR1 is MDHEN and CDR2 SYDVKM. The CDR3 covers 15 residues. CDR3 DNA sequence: TGTGCCAGCAGTTTATTTACGGGAGGGCCTATCGAGCAGTTCTTC. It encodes CASSLFTGGPIEQFF. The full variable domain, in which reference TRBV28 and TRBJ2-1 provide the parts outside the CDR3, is DVKVTQSSRYLVKRTGEKVFLECVQDMDHENMFWYRQDPGLGLRLIYFSYDVKMKEKGDIPEGYSVSREKKERFSLILESASTNQTSMYLCASSLFTGGPIEQFFGPGTRLTVL.

The CDR3 here is CASRKQDSPYNEQFF. The CDR3 DNA sequence: TGTGCCAGTAGAAAACAAGACAGTCCCTACAATGAGCAGTTCTTC. This rearrangement joins TRBV19 to TRBJ2-1, with D perhaps TRBD1 (5 bases). The CDR3 loop spans 15 amino acids. The germline gives CDR1 LNHDA, CDR2 SQIVND (reference sequence). Deletions cut 6 bases from V and 2 bases from J, with 14 bases between.

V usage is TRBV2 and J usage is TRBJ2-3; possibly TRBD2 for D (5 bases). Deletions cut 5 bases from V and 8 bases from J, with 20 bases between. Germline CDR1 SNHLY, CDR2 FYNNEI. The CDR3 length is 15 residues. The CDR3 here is CASSYNTDSPGTQYF. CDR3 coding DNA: TGTGCCAGCAGTTATAACACGGACTCGCCCGGTACGCAGTATTTT.

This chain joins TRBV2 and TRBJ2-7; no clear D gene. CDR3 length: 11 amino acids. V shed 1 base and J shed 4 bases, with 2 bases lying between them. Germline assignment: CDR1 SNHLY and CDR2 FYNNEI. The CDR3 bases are TGTGCCAGCAGTGAAGGATACGAGCAGTACTTC. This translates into CASSEGYEQYF.

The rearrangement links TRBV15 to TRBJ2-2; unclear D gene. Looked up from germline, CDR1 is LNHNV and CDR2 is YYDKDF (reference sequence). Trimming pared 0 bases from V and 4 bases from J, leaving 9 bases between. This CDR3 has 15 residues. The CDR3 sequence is CATSRDSRFTGELFF. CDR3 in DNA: TGTGCCACCAGCAGAGATAGTAGATTCACCGGGGAGCTGTTTTTT.

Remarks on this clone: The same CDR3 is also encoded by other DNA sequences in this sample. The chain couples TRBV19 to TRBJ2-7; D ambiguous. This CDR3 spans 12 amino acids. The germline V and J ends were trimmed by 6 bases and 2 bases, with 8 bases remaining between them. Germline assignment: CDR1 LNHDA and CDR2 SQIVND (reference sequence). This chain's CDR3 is CASSPGPYEQYF. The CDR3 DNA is TGTGCCAGTAGCCCCGGCCCCTACGAGCAGTACTTC.

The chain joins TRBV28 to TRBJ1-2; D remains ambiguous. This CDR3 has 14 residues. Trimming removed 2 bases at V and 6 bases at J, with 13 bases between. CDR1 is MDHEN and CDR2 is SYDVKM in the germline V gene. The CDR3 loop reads CASSLNRRWHGYTF. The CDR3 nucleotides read TGTGCCAGCAGTTTAAACAGACGGTGGCATGGCTACACCTTC.

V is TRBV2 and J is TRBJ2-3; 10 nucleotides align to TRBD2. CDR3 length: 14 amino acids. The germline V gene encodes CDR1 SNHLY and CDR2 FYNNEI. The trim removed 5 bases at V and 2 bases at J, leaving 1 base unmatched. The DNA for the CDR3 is TGTGCCAGCAGTCTAGCGGGGGACACAGATACGCAGTATTTT. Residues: CASSLAGDTDTQYF.